Sequencing of this TCR beta chain was carried out in a study of CD8 T cells in ankylosing spondylitis. Findings and caveats of the study: Matched ankylosing spondylitis synovial fluid reportedly contained a significantly enriched population of disease-linked clones. Disease-associated clonotypes exhibited CD8+ identity and were relatively infrequent in peripheral blood. Earlier studies detected some motif variants in reactive arthritis synovial fluid and blood. A TCR beta motif made of fewer than 10 highly homologous variants seemed typical of ankylosing spondylitis blood.

Using quantitative 5'-RACE with molecular barcodes, the authors made TCR beta libraries. TCRdb reprocessed the 5' RACE reads with MiXCR, giving one entry per CDR3 protein. The sample records approximately 300,000 distinct CDR3 sequences, around 8% being singletons. This clonotype was seen at least ten times. Its target is not known. This CDR3 has 13 amino acids. The germline V and J ends were trimmed by 5 bases and 6 bases, with 14 bases remaining between them. Germline V CDR1 and CDR2: SGHDN, FVKESK. The chain uses TRBV14 and TRBJ2-7; TRBD2 might be the D (5 bases). The specimen sequenced was blood, either unsorted or a sorted T cell fraction (not recorded which). The sequence was collected from a male donor with ankylosing spondylitis. CDR3 coding DNA: TGTGCCAGCAGCGCCCGGATTGGAGGCGAGCAGTACTTC. Its protein product is CASSARIGGEQYF.